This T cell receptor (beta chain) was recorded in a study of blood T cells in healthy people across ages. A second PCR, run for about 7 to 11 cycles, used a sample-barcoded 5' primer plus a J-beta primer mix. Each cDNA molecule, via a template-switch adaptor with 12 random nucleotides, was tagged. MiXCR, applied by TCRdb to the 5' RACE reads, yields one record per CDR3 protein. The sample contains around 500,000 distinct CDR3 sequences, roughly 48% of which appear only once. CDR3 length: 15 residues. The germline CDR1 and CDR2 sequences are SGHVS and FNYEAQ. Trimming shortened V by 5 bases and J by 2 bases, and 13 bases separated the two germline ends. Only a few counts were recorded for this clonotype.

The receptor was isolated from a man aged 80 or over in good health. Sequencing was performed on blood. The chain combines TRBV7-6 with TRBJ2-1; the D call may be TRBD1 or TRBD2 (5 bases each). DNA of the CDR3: TGTGCCAGCAGCCCTGACGGGACGACCTACAATGAGCAGTTCTTC. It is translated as CASSPDGTTYNEQFF. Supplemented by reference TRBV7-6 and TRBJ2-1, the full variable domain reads GAGVSQSPRYKVTKRGQDVALRCDPISGHVSLYWYRQALGQGPEFLTYFNYEAQQDKSGLPNDRFSAERPEGSISTLTIQRTEQRDSAMYRCASSPDGTTYNEQFFGPGTRLTVL.